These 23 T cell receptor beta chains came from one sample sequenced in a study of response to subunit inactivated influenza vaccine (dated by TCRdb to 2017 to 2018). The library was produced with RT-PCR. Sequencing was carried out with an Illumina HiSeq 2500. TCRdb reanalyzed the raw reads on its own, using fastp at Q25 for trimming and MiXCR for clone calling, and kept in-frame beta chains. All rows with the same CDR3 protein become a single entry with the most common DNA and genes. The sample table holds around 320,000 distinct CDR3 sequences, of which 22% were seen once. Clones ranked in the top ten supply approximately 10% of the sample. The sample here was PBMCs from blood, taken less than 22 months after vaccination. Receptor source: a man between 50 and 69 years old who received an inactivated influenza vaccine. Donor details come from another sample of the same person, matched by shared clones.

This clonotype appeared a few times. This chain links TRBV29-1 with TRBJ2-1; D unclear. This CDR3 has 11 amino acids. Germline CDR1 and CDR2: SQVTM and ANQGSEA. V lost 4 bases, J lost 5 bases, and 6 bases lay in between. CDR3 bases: TGCAGCGTTGCCGCAAACAATGAGCAGTTCTTC. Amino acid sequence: CSVAANNEQFF.

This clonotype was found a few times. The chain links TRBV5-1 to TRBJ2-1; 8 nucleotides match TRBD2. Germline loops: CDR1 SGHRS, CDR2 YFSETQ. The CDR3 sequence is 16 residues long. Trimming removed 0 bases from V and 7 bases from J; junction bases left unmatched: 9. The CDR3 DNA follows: TGCGCCAGCAGCTTGGCAGCGGGAGAAAGAAAGAATGAGCAGTTCTTC. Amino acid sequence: CASSLAAGERKNEQFF.

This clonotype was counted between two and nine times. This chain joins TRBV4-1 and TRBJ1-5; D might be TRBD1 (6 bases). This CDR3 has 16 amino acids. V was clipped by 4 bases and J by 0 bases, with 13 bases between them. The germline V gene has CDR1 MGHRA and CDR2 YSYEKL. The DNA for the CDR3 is TGCGCCAGCAGCCCAGAGACAGGATATAGCAATCAGCCCCAGCATTTT. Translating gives CASSPETGYSNQPQHF.

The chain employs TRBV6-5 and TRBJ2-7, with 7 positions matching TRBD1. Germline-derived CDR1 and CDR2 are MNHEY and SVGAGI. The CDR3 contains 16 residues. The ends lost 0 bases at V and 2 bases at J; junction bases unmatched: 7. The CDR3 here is CASSYSPIGTAYEQYF. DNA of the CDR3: TGTGCCAGCAGTTACTCGCCGATCGGGACAGCCTACGAGCAGTACTTC.

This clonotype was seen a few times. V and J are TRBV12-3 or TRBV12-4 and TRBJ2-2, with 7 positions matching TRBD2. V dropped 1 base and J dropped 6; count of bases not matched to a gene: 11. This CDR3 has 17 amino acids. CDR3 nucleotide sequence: TGTGCCAGCAGTTTAGGGTTGCGGGAGAGGAGGTCCGGGGAGCTGTTTTTT. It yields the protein CASSLGLRERRSGELFF.

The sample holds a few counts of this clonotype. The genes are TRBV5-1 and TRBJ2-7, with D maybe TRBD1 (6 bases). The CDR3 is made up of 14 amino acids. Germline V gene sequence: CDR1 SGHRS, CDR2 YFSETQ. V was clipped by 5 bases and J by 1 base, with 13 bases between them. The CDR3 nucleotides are TGCGCCAGCAGACGACAGGAGCCTTCCTACGAGCAGTACTTC. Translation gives CASRRQEPSYEQYF.

The CDR3 here is CASSSPSGRASTSFF. CDR3 nucleotides: TGTGCCAGCAGCTCGCCTAGCGGGAGGGCCTCTACTTCTTTCTTC. This rearrangement joins TRBV7-9 to TRBJ2-1, with 12 bases fitting TRBD2. The CDR3 is 15 amino acids. With 4 bases clipped from V and 16 bases from J, the junction kept 14 bases outside the gene matches. The germline gives CDR1 SEHNR, CDR2 FQNEAQ (reference sequence).

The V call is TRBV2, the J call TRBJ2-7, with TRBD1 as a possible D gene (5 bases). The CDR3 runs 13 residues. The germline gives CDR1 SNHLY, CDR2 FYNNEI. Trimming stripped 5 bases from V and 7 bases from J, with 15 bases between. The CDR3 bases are TGTGCCAGCAGTCTGCACAAGTCAGGGGAGCAGTACTTC. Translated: CASSLHKSGEQYF.

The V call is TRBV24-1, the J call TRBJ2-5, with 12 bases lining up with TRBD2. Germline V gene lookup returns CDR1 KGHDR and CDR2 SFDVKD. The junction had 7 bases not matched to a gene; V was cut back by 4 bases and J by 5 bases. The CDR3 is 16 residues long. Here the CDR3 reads CATSDPSGRAPETQYF. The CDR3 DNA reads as TGTGCCACCAGTGACCCTAGCGGGAGGGCCCCGGAGACCCAGTACTTC.

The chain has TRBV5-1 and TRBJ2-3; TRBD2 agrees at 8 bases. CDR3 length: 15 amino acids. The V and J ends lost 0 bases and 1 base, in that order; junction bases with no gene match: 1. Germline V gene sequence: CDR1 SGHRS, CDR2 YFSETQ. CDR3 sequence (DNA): TGCGCCAGCAGCTTGGGGCGGGGGGGCACAGATACGCAGTATTTT. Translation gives CASSLGRGGTDTQYF.

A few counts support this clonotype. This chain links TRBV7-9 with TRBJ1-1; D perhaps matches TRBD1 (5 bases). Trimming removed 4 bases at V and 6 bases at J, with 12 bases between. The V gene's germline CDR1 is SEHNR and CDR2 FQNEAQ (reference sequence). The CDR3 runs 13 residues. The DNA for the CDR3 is TGTGCCAGCAGCTCCTCAGGGTCGGCTGAAGCTTTCTTT. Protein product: CASSSSGSAEAFF.

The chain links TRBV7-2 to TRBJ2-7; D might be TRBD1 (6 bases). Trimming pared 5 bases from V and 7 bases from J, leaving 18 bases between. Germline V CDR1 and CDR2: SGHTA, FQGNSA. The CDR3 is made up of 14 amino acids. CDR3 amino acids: CASSTRQDFGEQYF. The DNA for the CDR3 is TGTGCCAGCAGCACAAGACAGGACTTCGGGGAGCAGTACTTC.

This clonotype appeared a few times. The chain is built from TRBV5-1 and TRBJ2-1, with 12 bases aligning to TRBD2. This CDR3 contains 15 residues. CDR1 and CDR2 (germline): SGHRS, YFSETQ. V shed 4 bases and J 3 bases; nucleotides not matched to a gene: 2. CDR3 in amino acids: CASSKTSGGYNEQFF. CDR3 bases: TGCGCCAGCAGCAAGACTAGCGGGGGCTACAATGAGCAGTTCTTC.

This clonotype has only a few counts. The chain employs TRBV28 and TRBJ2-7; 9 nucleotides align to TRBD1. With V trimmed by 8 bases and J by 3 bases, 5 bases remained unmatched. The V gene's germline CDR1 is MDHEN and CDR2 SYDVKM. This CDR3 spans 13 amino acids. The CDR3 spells CASGTGQGYEQYF. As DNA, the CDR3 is TGTGCCAGCGGTACGGGACAGGGCTACGAGCAGTACTTC.

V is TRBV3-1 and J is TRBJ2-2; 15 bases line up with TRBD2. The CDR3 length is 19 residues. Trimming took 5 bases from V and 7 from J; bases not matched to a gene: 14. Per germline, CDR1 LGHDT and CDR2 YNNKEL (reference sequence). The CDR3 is CASSVYQGLAGGANGELFF. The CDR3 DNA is TGTGCCAGCAGCGTTTATCAGGGACTAGCGGGGGGTGCCAACGGGGAGCTGTTTTTT.

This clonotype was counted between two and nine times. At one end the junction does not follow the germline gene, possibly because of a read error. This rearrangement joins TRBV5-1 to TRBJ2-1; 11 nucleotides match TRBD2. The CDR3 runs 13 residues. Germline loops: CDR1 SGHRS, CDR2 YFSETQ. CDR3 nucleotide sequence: TGCGCCAGCACCGTAGCGGGAGGGAATGAACAGTTCTTC. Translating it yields CASTVAGGNEQFF.

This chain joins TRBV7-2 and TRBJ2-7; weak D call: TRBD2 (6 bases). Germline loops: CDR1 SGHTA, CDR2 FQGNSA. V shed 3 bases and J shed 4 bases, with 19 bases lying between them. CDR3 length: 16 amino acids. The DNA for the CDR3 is TGTGCCAGCAGCTTTTTGGGAGCGGACTACGGGTACGAGCAGTACTTC. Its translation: CASSFLGADYGYEQYF.

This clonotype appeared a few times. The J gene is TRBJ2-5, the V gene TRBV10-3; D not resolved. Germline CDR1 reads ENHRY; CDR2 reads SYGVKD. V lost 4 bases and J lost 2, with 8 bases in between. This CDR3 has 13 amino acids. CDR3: CAISVGKQETQYF. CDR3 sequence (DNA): TGTGCCATCAGTGTAGGCAAGCAAGAGACCCAGTACTTC.

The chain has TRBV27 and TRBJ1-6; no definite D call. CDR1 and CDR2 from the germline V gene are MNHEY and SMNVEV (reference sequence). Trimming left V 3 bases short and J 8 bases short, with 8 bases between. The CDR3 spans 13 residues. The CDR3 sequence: CASSFQWDSPLHF. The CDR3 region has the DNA TGTGCCAGCAGTTTTCAATGGGATTCACCCCTCCACTTT.

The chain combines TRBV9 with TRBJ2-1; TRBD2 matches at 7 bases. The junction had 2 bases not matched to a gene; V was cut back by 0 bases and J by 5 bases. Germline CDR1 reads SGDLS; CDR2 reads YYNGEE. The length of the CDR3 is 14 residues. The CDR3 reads CASSVVTSDNEQFF. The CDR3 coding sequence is TGTGCCAGCAGCGTAGTAACTAGCGACAATGAGCAGTTCTTC.

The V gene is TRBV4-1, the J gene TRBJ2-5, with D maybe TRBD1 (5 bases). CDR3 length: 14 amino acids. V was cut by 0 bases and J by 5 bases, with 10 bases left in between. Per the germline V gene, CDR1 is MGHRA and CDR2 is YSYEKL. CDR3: CASSQEGVLETQYF. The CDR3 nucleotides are TGCGCCAGCAGCCAAGAAGGGGTCCTCGAGACCCAGTACTTC.

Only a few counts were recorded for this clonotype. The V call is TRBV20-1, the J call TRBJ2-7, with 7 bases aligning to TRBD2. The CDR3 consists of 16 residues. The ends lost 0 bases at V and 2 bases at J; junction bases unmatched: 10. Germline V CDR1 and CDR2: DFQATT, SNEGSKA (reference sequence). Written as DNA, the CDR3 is TGCAGTGCTAGAGAATTATCGCTAGCGGAGACCTACGAGCAGTACTTC. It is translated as CSARELSLAETYEQYF.

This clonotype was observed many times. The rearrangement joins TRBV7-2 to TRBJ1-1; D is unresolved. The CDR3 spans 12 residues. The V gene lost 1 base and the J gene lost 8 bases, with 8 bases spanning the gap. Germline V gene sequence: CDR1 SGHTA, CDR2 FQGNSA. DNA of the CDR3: TGTGCCAGCAGCTTAGAGAGCAGAGAAGCTTTCTTT. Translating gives CASSLESREAFF.